A single sample is the source of the 2 T cell receptor beta chains below, sequenced in a study of shared clonotypes between healthy human individuals. Sequencing was performed with immunoSEQ multiplex PCR; in TCRdb, only in-frame clones are kept and a portion is missing. This table holds about 680,000 clones, about 91% found once. The naive CD8 subset, CD45RO-negative cells positively selected for CCR7, excluded terminally differentiated effector memory CD45RA+ cells. Source material: naive CD8+ T cells sorted from blood. Receptor source: a man aged 25 to 45 in good health.

This clone has only one observation. The rearrangement uses TRBV4-3 and TRBJ2-1, with D unresolved. The CDR3 extends over 15 amino acids. With 1 base removed from V and 6 bases from J, the gap between germline ends came to 13 bases. The germline CDR1 and CDR2 sequences are LGHNA and YSLEER. Here the CDR3 reads CASSQGFGPSNEQFF. CDR3 sequence (DNA): TGCGCCAGCAGCCAAGGCTTCGGGCCTAGCAATGAGCAGTTCTTC.

This chain uses TRBV7-8 with TRBJ2-1; 9 nucleotides align to TRBD2. The germline V gene has CDR1 SGHVS and CDR2 FQNEAQ. The CDR3 contains 14 residues. J lost 6 bases, V lost 2 bases, and 2 bases had no gene match. The CDR3 loop is CASSLLAGFNEQFF. CDR3 in DNA: TGTGCCAGCAGCTTACTAGCGGGATTCAATGAGCAGTTCTTC.